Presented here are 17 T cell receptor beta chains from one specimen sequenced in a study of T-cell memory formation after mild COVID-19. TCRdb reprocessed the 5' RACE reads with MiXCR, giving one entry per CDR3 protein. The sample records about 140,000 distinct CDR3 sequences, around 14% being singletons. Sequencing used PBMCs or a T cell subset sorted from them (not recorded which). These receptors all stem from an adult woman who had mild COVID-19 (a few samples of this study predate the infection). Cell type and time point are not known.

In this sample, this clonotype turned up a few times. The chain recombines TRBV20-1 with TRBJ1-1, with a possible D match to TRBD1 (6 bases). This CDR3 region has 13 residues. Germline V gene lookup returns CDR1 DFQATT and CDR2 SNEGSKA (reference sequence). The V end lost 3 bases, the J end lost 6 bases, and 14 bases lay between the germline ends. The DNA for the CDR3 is TGCAGTGCTAGGGGGGCGCGTGCAGCTGAAGCTTTCTTT. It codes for CSARGARAAEAFF.

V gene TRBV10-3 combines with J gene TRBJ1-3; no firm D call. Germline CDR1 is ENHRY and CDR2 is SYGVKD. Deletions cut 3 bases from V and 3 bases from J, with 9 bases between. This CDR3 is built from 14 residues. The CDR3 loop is CAISENPVGNTIYF. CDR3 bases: TGTGCCATCAGTGAAAATCCGGTTGGAAACACCATATATTTT.

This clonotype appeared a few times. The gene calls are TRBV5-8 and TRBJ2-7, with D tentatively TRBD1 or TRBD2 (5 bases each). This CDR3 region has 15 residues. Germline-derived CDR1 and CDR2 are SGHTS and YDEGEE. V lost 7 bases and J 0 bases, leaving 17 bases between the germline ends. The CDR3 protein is CASREGTVSSYEQYF. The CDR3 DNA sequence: TGTGCCAGCCGCGAGGGGACGGTGAGCTCCTACGAGCAGTACTTC.

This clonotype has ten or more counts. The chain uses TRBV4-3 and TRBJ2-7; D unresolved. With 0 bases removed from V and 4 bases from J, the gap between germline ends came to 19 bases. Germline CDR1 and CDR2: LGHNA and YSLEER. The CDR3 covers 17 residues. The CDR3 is CASSQEKESHLLYEQYF. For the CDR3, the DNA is TGCGCCAGCAGCCAAGAAAAGGAGTCCCACTTGCTGTACGAGCAGTACTTC.

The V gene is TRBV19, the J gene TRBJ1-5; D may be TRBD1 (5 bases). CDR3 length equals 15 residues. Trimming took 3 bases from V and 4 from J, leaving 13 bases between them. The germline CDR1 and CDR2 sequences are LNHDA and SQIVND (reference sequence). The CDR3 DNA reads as TGTGCCAGTAGTATTGGGCAGGGAGCAAATCAGCCCCAGCATTTT. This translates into CASSIGQGANQPQHF.

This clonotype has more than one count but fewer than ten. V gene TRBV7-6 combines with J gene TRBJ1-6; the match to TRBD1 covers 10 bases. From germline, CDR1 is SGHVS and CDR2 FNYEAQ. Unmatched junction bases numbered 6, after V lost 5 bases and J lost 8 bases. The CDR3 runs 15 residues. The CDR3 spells CASSASGTGDSPLHF. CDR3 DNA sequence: TGTGCCAGCAGCGCCTCCGGGACAGGGGATTCACCCCTCCACTTT.

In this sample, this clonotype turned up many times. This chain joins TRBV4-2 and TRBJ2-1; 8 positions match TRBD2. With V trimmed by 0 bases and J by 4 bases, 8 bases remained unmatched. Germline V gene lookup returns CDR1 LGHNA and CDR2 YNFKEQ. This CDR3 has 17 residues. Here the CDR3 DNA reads TGTGCCAGCAGCCAAGATTATCGGCTAGCGGGTTACAATGAGCAGTTCTTC. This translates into CASSQDYRLAGYNEQFF.

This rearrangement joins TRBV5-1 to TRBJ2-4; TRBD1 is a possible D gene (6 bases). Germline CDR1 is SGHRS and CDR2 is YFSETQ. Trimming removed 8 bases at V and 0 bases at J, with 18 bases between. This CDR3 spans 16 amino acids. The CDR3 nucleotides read TGCGCCAGTACGGGGACACCAAGACTAGCCAAAAACATTCAGTACTTC. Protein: CASTGTPRLAKNIQYF. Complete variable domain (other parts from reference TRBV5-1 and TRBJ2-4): KAGVTQTPRYLIKTRGQQVTLSCSPISGHRSVSWYQQTPGQGLQFLFEYFSETQRNKGNFPGRFSGRQFSNSRSEMNVSTLELGDSALYLCASTGTPRLAKNIQYFGAGTRLSVL.

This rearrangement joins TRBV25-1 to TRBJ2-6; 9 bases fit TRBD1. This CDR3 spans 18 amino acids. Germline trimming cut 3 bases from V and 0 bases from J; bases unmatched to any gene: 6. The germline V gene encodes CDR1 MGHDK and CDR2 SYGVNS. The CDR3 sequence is CASSDPGQGLSGANVLTF. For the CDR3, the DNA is TGTGCCAGCAGTGATCCGGGACAGGGTCTCTCTGGGGCCAACGTCCTGACTTTC.

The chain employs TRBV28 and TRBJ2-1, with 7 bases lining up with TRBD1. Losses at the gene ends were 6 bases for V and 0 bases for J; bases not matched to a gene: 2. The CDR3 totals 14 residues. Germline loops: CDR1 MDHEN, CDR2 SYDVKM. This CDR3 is CASSGTDSYNEQFF. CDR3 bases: TGTGCCAGCAGCGGGACAGACTCCTACAATGAGCAGTTCTTC.

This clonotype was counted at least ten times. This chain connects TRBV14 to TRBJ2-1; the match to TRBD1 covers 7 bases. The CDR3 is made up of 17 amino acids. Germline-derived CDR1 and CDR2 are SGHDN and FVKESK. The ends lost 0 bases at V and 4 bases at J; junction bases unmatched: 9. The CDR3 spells CASSQDYRGTSYNEQFF. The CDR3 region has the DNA TGTGCCAGCAGCCAAGATTACAGGGGCACTTCTTACAATGAGCAGTTCTTC.

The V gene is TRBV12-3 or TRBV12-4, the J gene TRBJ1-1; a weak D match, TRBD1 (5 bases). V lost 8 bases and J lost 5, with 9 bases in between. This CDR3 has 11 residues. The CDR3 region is CASGGGTEAFF. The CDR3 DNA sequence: TGTGCCAGCGGGGGGGGTACTGAAGCTTTCTTT.

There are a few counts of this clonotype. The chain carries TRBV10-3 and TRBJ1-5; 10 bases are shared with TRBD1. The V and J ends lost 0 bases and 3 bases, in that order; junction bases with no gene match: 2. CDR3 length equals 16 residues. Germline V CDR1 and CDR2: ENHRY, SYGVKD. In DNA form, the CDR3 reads TGTGCCATCAGTGAGTCGGGACAGGGGTACAATCAGCCCCAGCATTTT. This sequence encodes CAISESGQGYNQPQHF.

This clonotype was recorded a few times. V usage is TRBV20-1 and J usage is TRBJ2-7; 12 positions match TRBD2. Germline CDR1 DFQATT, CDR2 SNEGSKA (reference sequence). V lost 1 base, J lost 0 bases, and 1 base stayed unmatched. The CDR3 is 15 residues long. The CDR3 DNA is TGCAGTGCTAGAGGACTAGCGGGGGACTCCTACGAGCAGTACTTC. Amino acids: CSARGLAGDSYEQYF.

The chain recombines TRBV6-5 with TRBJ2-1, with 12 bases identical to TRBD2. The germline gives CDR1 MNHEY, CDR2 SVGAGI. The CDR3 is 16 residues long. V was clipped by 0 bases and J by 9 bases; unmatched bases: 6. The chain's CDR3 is CASSYSRLAGATEQFF. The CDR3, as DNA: TGTGCCAGCAGTTACTCGAGACTAGCGGGAGCCACTGAGCAGTTCTTC.

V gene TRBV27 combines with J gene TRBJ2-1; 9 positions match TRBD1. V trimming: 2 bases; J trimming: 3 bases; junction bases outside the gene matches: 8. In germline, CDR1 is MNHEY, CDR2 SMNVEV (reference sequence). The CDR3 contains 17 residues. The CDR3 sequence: CASSLEIRDRDYNEQFF. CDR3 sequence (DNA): TGTGCCAGCAGTTTAGAGATTCGGGACAGGGACTACAATGAGCAGTTCTTC.

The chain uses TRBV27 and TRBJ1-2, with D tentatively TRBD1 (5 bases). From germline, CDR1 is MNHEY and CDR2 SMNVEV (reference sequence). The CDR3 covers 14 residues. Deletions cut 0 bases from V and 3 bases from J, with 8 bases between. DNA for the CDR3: TGTGCCAGCAGTTTATCAGGGGACCACTATGGCTACACCTTC. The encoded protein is CASSLSGDHYGYTF.